This T cell receptor beta chain originates from a study of blood T cell repertoires in COVID-19. About the study: Samples of COVID-19 (acute and convalescent) were obtained from the United States, Italy and Spain. Sources were T cells, B-cell-depleted T cells, or PBMCs; the material itself was cDNA or gDNA.

Source study methods: Cell counts per sample came from amplifying reference gene primers. Assay used: immunoSEQ multiplex PCR; TCRdb lists only in-frame clones, some missing. V, J and clone size are taken as reported in that table, and D and trimming were inferred from the DNA itself. The sample lists 100,000 to 150,000 clones; roughly 83% were seen once. Germline V gene lookup returns CDR1 KGHSH and CDR2 LQKENI. V lost 5 bases and J 2 bases, leaving 9 bases between the germline ends. There are 13 residues in the CDR3. Sequencing was carried out using peripheral blood. The chain has TRBV18 and TRBJ1-1; possibly TRBD1 for D (6 bases). The clonotype originates from a human donor in a cohort sampled during active COVID-19. The CDR3 spells CASSTGLNTEAFF. CDR3 nucleotides: TGTGCCAGCTCAACAGGGCTTAACACTGAAGCTTTCTTT.